This T cell receptor beta chain emerged from a study of cytomegalovirus exposure and HLA in healthy donors. Study conclusions and caveats: In a later analysis, a missense DCLRE1C variant was linked to TCR beta V- and J-gene trimming. It was approximately 160 TCR beta chains that were listed as cytomegalovirus-associated. Sequencing likely produced, as an artifact, a cluster of highly shared sequence variants.

As to this clone: The antigen remains unidentified.

This PCR relied on a set of 60 Vbeta primers and 13 Jbeta primers. Clones were read by immunoSEQ multiplex PCR, and TCRdb kept only the in-frame ones, dropping some. This sample has approximately 82,000 clones, with less than 65% found just once. The germline gives CDR1 MNHEY, CDR2 SVGAGI. CDR3 length equals 15 residues. Trimming took off 6 bases at V and 2 bases at J, with 16 bases between the two ends. The sequencing sample was made of PBMCs. The clonotype was recovered from a young woman in good health and CMV-seropositive. The rearrangement uses TRBV6-5 and TRBJ1-2; weak D call: TRBD1 (6 bases). The CDR3 coding sequence is TGTGCCAGCAGGGACAGCCGGACCACCAACTATGGCTACACCTTC. Protein product: CASRDSRTTNYGYTF.